Here is one T cell receptor (beta chain) with its context. Its antigen is unidentified. Germline loops: CDR1 SGHAT, CDR2 FQNNGV. The CDR3 contains 16 residues. Trimming removed 4 bases at V and 0 bases at J, with 10 bases between. TCRdb keeps only in-frame clones here, not all; method: immunoSEQ multiplex PCR. The sample has some 800,000 clones, more than 85% seen once. In the naive CD8 group, cells lacked CD45RO and were positively selected for CCR7, so terminally differentiated effector memory CD45RA+ cells were left out. The sample is drawn from a study of shared clonotypes between healthy human individuals. General study findings and limits: Sequencing of the sorted subsets was shown by rarefaction to be incomplete despite large depth.

This sequence was found in a man aged 30-40 years in good health. This sequence joins TRBV11-2 and TRBJ2-6; either TRBD1 or TRBD2 may supply D (5 bases each). The source material was naive CD8+ T cells sorted from blood. As DNA, the CDR3 is TGTGCCAGCAGCTCGGGACGGATCTCTGGGGCCAACGTCCTGACTTTC. It encodes CASSSGRISGANVLTF.